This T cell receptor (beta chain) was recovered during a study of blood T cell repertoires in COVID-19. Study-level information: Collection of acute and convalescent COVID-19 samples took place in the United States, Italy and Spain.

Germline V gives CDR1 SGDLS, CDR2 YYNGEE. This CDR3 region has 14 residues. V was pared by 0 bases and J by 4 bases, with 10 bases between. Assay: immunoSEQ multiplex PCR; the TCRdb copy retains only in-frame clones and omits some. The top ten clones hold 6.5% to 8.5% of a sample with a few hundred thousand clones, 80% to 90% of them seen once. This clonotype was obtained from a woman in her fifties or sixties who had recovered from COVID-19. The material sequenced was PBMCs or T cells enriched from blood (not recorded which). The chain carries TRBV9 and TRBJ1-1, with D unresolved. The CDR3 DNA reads TGTGCCAGCAGCGTAGACGGGGTCGGCACTGAAGCTTTCTTT. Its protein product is CASSVDGVGTEAFF.